Below are 17 T cell receptor beta chains sequenced from a single sample in a study of cytomegalovirus exposure and HLA in healthy donors. Libraries were prepared by immunoSEQ multiplex PCR; TCRdb keeps only in-frame clonotypes and omits some of them. Here the sample spans approximately 140,000 clones, around 84% being singletons. Sequencing was carried out using PBMCs. These receptors all stem from a man younger than 35 in good health and CMV-seropositive.

The chain joins TRBV30 to TRBJ2-1, with D perhaps TRBD1 (6 bases). Per the germline V gene, CDR1 is GTSNPN and CDR2 is SVGIG (reference sequence). There are 16 residues in the CDR3. Trimming removed 5 bases from V and 0 bases from J, with 17 bases in between. In DNA form, the CDR3 reads TGTGCCTGGGAGTCCCTCGGACAGAGCTCCTACAATGAGCAGTTCTTC. Its translation is CAWESLGQSSYNEQFF. The full variable domain, in which reference TRBV30 and TRBJ2-1 provide the parts outside the CDR3, is SQTIHQWPATLVQPVGSPLSLECTVEGTSNPNLYWYRQAAGRGLQLLFYSVGIGQISSEVPQNLSASRPQDRQFILSSKKLLLSDSGFYLCAWESLGQSSYNEQFFGPGTRLTVL.

J is TRBJ2-7 and V is TRBV9, with TRBD1 matching 7 bases. The ends lost 2 bases at V and 4 bases at J; junction bases unmatched: 6. The CDR3 covers 14 residues. Per the germline V gene, CDR1 is SGDLS and CDR2 is YYNGEE. CDR3 nucleotides: TGTGCCAGCAGCGTGAAGGGGGCATCGTACGAGCAGTACTTC. Amino acids: CASSVKGASYEQYF.

The chain links TRBV6-6 to TRBJ2-1; a possible D gene is TRBD1 (6 bases). The length of the CDR3 is 15 residues. Germline V gene sequence: CDR1 MNHNY, CDR2 SVGAGI (reference sequence). V lost 2 bases to trimming and J lost 5 bases, with 13 bases between them. The CDR3 nucleotides read TGTGCCAGCAGTTACACCCGGGACACCAACAATGAGCAGTTCTTC. Residues: CASSYTRDTNNEQFF.

The CDR3 protein is CASGGRPDSPLHF. The CDR3 DNA follows: TGTGCCAGCGGAGGGCGTCCTGATTCACCCCTCCACTTT. The chain recombines TRBV6-1 with TRBJ1-6; the D is unclear. Trimming shortened V by 8 bases and J by 8 bases, and 13 bases separated the two germline ends. Germline CDR1 and CDR2: MNHNS and SASEGT. This CDR3 is built from 13 residues.

The genes are TRBV9 and TRBJ2-5, with 10 nucleotides matching TRBD2. Losses at the gene ends were 0 bases for V and 5 bases for J; bases not matched to a gene: 10. The CDR3 sequence is 17 residues long. CDR1 and CDR2 (germline): SGDLS, YYNGEE. CDR3 DNA: TGTGCCAGCAGCGTAGGGTCAAGCGGGGGGGCTGGCGAGACCCAGTACTTC. Encoded protein: CASSVGSSGGAGETQYF.

This sequence joins TRBV25-1 and TRBJ1-4; D possibly corresponds to TRBD1 (5 bases). Trimming stripped 4 bases from V and 7 bases from J, with 22 bases between. Germline lookup yields CDR1 MGHDK and CDR2 SYGVNS. The length of the CDR3 is 17 residues. This CDR3 reads CASSVGGWAGSAEKLFF. The CDR3 nucleotides read TGTGCCAGCAGTGTCGGGGGGTGGGCAGGATCCGCTGAAAAACTGTTTTTT.

The chain carries TRBV10-3 and TRBJ1-5; 8 positions match TRBD1. With 4 bases clipped from V and 0 bases from J, the junction kept 5 bases outside the gene matches. Germline values: CDR1 ENHRY, CDR2 SYGVKD. CDR3 size: 16 residues. The CDR3 DNA reads TGTGCCATCAGTGGTGGACAGGGAGGTAGCAATCAGCCCCAGCATTTT. Translated: CAISGGQGGSNQPQHF.

The V and J genes are TRBV10-3 and TRBJ1-1, with 10 bases aligning to TRBD1. CDR1 is ENHRY, CDR2 SYGVKD, per germline. This CDR3 spans 14 amino acids. The ends lost 7 bases at V and 7 bases at J; junction bases unmatched: 9. CDR3 coding DNA: TGTGCCATCAAGACGGACAGGGGGTTTGATGAAGCTTTCTTT. Translation gives CAIKTDRGFDEAFF.

The rearrangement uses TRBV19 and TRBJ1-1; TRBD1 agrees at 7 bases. This CDR3 comprises 15 residues. J was trimmed by 1 base and V by 6 bases; bases with no gene match: 8. Germline CDR1 and CDR2: LNHDA and SQIVND (reference sequence). Here the CDR3 DNA reads TGTGCCAGTAGCCCACAGGGGATGGGGAACACTGAAGCTTTCTTT. Its translation is CASSPQGMGNTEAFF.

The chain carries TRBV5-1 and TRBJ2-7; D is perhaps TRBD2 (6 bases). The V end lost 4 bases, the J end lost 4 bases, and 18 bases lay between the germline ends. Germline loops: CDR1 SGHRS, CDR2 YFSETQ. The CDR3 runs 15 residues. In DNA form, the CDR3 reads TGCGCCAGCAGCCCCCAGACGACGCGGGGTTACGAGCAGTACTTC. Encoded protein: CASSPQTTRGYEQYF.

The chain has TRBV5-1 and TRBJ2-1; 11 bases map to TRBD2. The length of the CDR3 is 16 residues. Germline V lookup: CDR1 SGHRS, CDR2 YFSETQ. V gave up 0 bases and J gave up 6 bases; unmatched junction bases: 5. Written as DNA, the CDR3 is TGCGCCAGCAGCTTGGAAGGGACTAGCGGAGCCAATGAGCAGTTCTTC. Its translation: CASSLEGTSGANEQFF.

The rearrangement uses TRBV4-2 and TRBJ2-1; 11 bases are shared with TRBD2. This CDR3 spans 18 amino acids. Unmatched junction bases numbered 10, after V lost 0 bases and J lost 6 bases. The germline V gene encodes CDR1 LGHNA and CDR2 YNFKEQ. The CDR3 region is CASSQDIQTSGSFNEQFF. CDR3 coding DNA: TGTGCCAGCAGCCAAGATATCCAAACTAGCGGGAGTTTCAATGAGCAGTTCTTC.

CDR3 nucleotides: TGCGCCAGCAGCTTAAGGATTGGACAGACCGGAGGGACCCAGTACTTC. Amino acid sequence: CASSLRIGQTGGTQYF. This chain connects TRBV5-1 to TRBJ2-5, with D possibly TRBD1 on 6 matching bases. V lost 2 bases and J 7 bases, leaving 21 bases between the germline ends. This CDR3 has 16 residues. From germline, CDR1 is SGHRS and CDR2 YFSETQ.

J is TRBJ2-1 and V is TRBV9; D gene uncertain. This CDR3 spans 15 amino acids. Germline V gene sequence: CDR1 SGDLS, CDR2 YYNGEE. V lost 0 bases and J 2 bases, leaving 9 bases between the germline ends. Written as DNA, the CDR3 is TGTGCCAGCAGCGTAGGGGCGTTCCCCTACAATGAGCAGTTCTTC. It yields the protein CASSVGAFPYNEQFF.

The chain carries TRBV7-9 and TRBJ1-2; D unclear. Germline V gene sequence: CDR1 SEHNR, CDR2 FQNEAQ (reference sequence). The CDR3 extends over 13 amino acids. V was shortened by 2 bases and J by 5 bases, with 9 bases between the two germline ends. In DNA, the CDR3 is TGTGCCAGCAGCTTACAGAAATCTTATGGCTACACCTTC. Amino acid sequence: CASSLQKSYGYTF.

CDR3 protein: CASSPPGLSYEQYF. The CDR3 nucleotides read TGTGCCAGCAGCCCCCCGGGACTTTCCTACGAGCAGTACTTC. V and J are TRBV7-6 and TRBJ2-7; perhaps TRBD2 as D (6 bases). Trimming stripped 5 bases from V and 1 base from J, with 12 bases between. The CDR3 loop spans 14 amino acids. The germline V gene encodes CDR1 SGHVS and CDR2 FNYEAQ.

The chain recombines TRBV25-1 with TRBJ2-7; 8 bases fit TRBD1. CDR1 and CDR2 (germline): MGHDK, SYGVNS. J gave up 2 bases and V 4 bases, and 10 bases lay outside the gene matches. This CDR3 is built from 16 residues. The CDR3 DNA reads TGTGCCAGCAGTGGATGGAAGGGGACAGGACCCTACGAGCAGTACTTC. Protein sequence: CASSGWKGTGPYEQYF.